The 3 T cell receptor beta chains in this list originate from one sample, sequenced in a study of radiation and T cells in renal cell carcinoma. Time point reported: baseline pretreatment blood. Indicated treatment: 15 Gy SBRT to primary tumor, nephrectomy 4 weeks later. Some clones are missing from TCRdb's copy, which holds only in-frame ones; the method was immunoSEQ multiplex PCR. Altogether 45,000 or so clones are present, 65% to 90% being singletons, with the ten largest covering 30% to 35%. This specimen consisted of blood, obtained from a patient whose treatment included radiotherapy and nephrectomy. The receptors were sampled from a woman between 65 and 79 years old with renal cell carcinoma.

A single count supports this clone. V is TRBV10-3 and J is TRBJ1-2; 7 bases are a match to TRBD1. This CDR3 region has 13 residues. V shed 11 bases, J shed 2 bases, and the junction held 8 bases outside the gene matches. Germline assignment: CDR1 ENHRY and CDR2 SYGVKD. CDR3 sequence reads: CASRGDPNYGYTF. In DNA form, the CDR3 reads TGTGCCTCCAGGGGGGACCCAAACTATGGCTACACCTTC.

The CDR3 DNA reads as TGTGCCAGCAGCTCCGGGACAGTCTCTGGAAACACCATATATTTT. Its protein is CASSSGTVSGNTIYF. J is TRBJ1-3 and V is TRBV5-6, with 7 bases that match TRBD1. Germline V gene sequence: CDR1 SGHDT, CDR2 YYEEEE. The J segment lost 0 bases and the V segment lost 3 bases, leaving 3 bases of the junction unmatched. The CDR3 is made up of 15 amino acids.

The chain uses TRBV28 and TRBJ2-5; 12 nucleotides line up with TRBD1. Germline V gene sequence: CDR1 MDHEN, CDR2 SYDVKM. V gave up 9 bases and J gave up 4 bases; unmatched junction bases: 9. This CDR3 is 15 amino acids long. The CDR3 DNA sequence: TGTGCCAGTCTCCCCGGGACAGGGGGCAGAGAGACCCAGTACTTC. Its translation is CASLPGTGGRETQYF.